This TCR beta chain was documented in a study of blood T cells in healthy people across ages. The overall study: Capture via template switching afforded approximately one barcoded beta molecule per two T cells.

CDR3 length: 15 residues. Trimming cost V 10 bases and J 2 bases; bases outside gene matches: 10. CDR1 MNHEY and CDR2 SVGEGT come from the germline V gene. Combining a sample-barcoded 5' primer with a J-beta primer mix, a second PCR ran for roughly 6 to 12 cycles. Each cDNA molecule carried a tag from a template-switch adaptor that contained 12 random nucleotides. Every sample gave at least 2.5 million paired-end reads containing CDR3. TCRdb ran MiXCR on the 5' RACE reads and lists one entry per CDR3 protein. Among roughly 1.5 million distinct CDR3 sequences, around 40% were seen once, and the ten largest hold approximately 4.1%. Donors were systemically healthy Caucasian individuals from Russia aged 6 to 90 years. This clonotype was detected only a few times.

Sample: blood. This rearrangement joins TRBV6-2 or TRBV6-3 to TRBJ2-3; 9 bases line up with TRBD1. The TCR originated in a young woman in good health. The CDR3 protein is CATGQGKNYTDTQYF. Written as DNA, the CDR3 is TGTGCCACAGGACAGGGGAAGAATTACACAGATACGCAGTATTTT.